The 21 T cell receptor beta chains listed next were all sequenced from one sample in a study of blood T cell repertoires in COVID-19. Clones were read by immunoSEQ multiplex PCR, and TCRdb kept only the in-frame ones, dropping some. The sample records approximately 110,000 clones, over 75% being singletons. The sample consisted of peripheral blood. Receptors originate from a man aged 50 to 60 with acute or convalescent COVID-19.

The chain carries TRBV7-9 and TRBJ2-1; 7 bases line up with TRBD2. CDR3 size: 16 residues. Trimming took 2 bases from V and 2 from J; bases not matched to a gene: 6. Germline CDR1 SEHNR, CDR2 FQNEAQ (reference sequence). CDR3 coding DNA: TGTGCCAGCAGCTTAAATTTAGCGGGCCCCTACAATGAGCAGTTCTTC. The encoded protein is CASSLNLAGPYNEQFF.

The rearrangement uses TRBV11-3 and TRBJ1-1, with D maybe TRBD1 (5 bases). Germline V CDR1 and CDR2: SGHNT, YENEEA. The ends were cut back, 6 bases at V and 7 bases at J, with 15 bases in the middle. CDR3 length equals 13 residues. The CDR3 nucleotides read TGTGCCAGCAGAGGGCAGGGAGGCGTTGAAGCTTTCTTT. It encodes CASRGQGGVEAFF. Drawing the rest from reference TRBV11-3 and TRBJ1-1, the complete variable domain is EAGVVQSPRYKIIEKKQPVAFWCNPISGHNTLYWYLQNLGQGPELLIRYENEEAVDDSQLPKDRFSAERLKGVDSTLKIQPAELGDSAVYLCASRGQGGVEAFFGQGTRLTVV.

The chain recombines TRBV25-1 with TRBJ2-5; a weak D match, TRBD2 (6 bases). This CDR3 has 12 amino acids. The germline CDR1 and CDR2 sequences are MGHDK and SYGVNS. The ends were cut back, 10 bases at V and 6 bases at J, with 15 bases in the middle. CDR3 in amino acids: CATRGVGKTQYF. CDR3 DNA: TGTGCCACCCGCGGGGTCGGGAAGACCCAGTACTTC.

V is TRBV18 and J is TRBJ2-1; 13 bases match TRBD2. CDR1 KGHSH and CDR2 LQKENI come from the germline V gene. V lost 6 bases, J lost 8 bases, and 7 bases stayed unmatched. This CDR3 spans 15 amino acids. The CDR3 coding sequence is TGTGCCAGCTCCCCTGGACTAGCGGGAGACTATGAGCAGTTCTTC. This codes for CASSPGLAGDYEQFF.

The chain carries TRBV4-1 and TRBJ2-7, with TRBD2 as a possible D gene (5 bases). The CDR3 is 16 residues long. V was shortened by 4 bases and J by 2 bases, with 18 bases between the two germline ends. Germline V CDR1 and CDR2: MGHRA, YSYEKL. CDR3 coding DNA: TGCGCCAGCAGCCGCATCACGAAGGTGACTACCTACGAGCAGTACTTC. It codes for CASSRITKVTTYEQYF.

CDR3 in amino acids: CASSQDGVRPGETQYF. The CDR3 nucleotides are TGTGCCAGCAGCCAAGATGGGGTCCGACCAGGGGAGACCCAGTACTTC. The chain carries TRBV4-2 and TRBJ2-5; perhaps TRBD1 as D (5 bases). Between the trimmed V and J ends, which lost 0 bases and 5 bases, there was a span of 16 bases. The length of the CDR3 is 16 residues. From germline, CDR1 is LGHNA and CDR2 YNFKEQ.

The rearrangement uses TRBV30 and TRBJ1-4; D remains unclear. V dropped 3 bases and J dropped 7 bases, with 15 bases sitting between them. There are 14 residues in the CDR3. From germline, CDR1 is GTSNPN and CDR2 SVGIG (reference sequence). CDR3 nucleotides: TGTGCCTGGAGCCCCGGCAGACGCGGTGAAAAACTGTTTTTT. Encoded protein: CAWSPGRRGEKLFF.

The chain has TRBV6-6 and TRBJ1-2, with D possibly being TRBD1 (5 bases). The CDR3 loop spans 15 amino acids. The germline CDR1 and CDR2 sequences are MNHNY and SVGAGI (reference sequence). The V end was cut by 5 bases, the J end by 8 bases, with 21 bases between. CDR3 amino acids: CASSEPGLTFTGYTF. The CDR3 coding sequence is TGTGCCAGCAGTGAGCCGGGACTTACCTTTACGGGCTACACCTTC.

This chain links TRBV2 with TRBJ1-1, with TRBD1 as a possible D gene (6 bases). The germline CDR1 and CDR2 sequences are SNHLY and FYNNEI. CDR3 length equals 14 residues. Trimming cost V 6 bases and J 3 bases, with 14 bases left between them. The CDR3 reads CASSDPTGYTEAFF. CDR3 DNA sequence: TGTGCCAGCAGCGACCCTACAGGGTACACTGAAGCTTTCTTT.

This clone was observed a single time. The DNA of the CDR3 is TGTGCCAGCAGTTCAGGGCCCCAGCCCGGGGAGCTGTTTTTT. Translation gives CASSSGPQPGELFF. V and J are TRBV2 and TRBJ2-2; a weak D match, TRBD1 (5 bases). V was clipped by 5 bases and J by 6 bases, with 13 bases between them. CDR3 length: 14 residues. The germline V gene has CDR1 SNHLY and CDR2 FYNNEI.

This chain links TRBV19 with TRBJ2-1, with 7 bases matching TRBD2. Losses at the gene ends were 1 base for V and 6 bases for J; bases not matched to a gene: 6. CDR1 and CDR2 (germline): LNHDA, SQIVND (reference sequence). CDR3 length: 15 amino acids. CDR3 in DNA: TGTGCCAGTAGTATAGTGGGGGGGGTCGGCAATGAGCAGTTCTTC. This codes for CASSIVGGVGNEQFF.

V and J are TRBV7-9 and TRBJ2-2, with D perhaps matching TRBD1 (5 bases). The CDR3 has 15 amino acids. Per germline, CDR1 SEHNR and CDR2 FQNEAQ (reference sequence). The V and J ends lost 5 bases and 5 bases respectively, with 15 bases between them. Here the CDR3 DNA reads TGTGCCAGCAGCCCACTCCAGGGTGTGACCGGGGAGCTGTTTTTT. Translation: CASSPLQGVTGELFF.

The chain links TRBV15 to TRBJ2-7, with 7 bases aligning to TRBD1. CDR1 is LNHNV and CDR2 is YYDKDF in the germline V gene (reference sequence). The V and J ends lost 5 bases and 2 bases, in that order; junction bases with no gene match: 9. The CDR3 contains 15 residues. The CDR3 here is CATSWGRQGAYEQYF. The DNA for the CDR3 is TGTGCCACCAGCTGGGGGAGACAGGGAGCCTACGAGCAGTACTTC.

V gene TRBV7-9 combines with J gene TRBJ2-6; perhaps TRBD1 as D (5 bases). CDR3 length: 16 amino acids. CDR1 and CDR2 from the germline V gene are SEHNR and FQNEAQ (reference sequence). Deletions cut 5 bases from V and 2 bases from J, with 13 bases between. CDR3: CASSKQGFPGANVLTF. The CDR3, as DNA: TGTGCCAGCAGCAAGCAGGGTTTCCCTGGGGCCAACGTCCTGACTTTC.

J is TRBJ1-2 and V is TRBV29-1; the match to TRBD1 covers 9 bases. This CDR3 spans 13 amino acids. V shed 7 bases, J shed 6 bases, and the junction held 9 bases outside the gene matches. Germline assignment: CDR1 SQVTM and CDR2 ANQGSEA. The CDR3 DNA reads TGCAGCGCTACAGTAGGGACAGGGAATGGCTACACCTTC. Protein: CSATVGTGNGYTF.

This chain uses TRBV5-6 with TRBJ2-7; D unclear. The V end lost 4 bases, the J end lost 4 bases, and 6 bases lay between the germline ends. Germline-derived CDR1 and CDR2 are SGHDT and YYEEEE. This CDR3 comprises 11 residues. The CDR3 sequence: CASSHLYEQYF. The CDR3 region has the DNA TGTGCCAGCAGCCATCTATACGAGCAGTACTTC. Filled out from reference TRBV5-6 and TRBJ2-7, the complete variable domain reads DAGVTQSPTHLIKTRGQQVTLRCSPKSGHDTVSWYQQALGQGPQFIFQYYEEEERQRGNFPDRFSGHQFPNYSSELNVNALLLGDSALYLCASSHLYEQYFGPGTRLTVT.

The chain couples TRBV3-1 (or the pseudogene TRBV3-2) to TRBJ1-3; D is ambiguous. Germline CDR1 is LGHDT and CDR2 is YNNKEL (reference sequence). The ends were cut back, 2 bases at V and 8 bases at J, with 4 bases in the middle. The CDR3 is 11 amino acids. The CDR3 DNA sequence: TGTGCCAGCAGCCAACAGGACACCATATATTTT. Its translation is CASSQQDTIYF.

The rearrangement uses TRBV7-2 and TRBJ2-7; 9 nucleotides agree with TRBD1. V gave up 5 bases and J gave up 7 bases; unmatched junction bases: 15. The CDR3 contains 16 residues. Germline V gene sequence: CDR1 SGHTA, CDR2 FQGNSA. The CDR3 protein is CASSPDPGQGRGEQYF. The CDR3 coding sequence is TGTGCCAGCAGCCCGGACCCGGGACAGGGACGTGGGGAGCAGTACTTC.

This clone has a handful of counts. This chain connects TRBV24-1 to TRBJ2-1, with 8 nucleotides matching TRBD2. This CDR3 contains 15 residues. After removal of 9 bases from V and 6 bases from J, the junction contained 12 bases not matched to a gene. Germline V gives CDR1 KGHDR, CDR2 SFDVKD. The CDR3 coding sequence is TGTGCCACCGCCGCGGGGGGTACTTTCAGCAATGAGCAGTTCTTC. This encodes CATAAGGTFSNEQFF.

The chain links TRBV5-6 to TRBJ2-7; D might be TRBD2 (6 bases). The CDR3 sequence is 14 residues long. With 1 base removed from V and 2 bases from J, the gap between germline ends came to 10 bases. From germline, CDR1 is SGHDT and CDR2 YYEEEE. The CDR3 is CASSLMEGPYEQYF. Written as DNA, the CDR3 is TGTGCCAGCAGCTTGATGGAGGGTCCCTACGAGCAGTACTTC.

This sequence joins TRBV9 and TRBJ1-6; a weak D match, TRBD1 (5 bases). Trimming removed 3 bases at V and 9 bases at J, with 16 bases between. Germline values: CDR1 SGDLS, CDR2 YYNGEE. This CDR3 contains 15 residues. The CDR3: CASSETSGISSPLHF. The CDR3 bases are TGTGCCAGCAGCGAAACGTCAGGGATCTCTTCACCCCTCCACTTT.